A selection of T cell receptor beta chains follows, all from one sample in a study of blood T cell repertoires in COVID-19. Using immunoSEQ multiplex PCR, the repertoire was profiled, and TCRdb retains in-frame clones only, with some absent. Of approximately 210,000 clones listed, roughly four fifths are singletons. Sample: PBMCs or T cells enriched from blood (not recorded which). The source of these receptors is a man aged 35 to 55 who had recovered from COVID-19. Both conserved end residues are part of each CDR3. The order of the fields is clone size, V gene, J gene, D gene, CDR3 DNA, CDR3 protein. The D gene is left open where the match is weak. Clone sizes are given selectively: once, few, many, or a class where the clone is expanded.

clone_size: -; v_call: TRBV18; j_call: TRBJ2-5; d_call: TRBD2; cdr3_nt: TGTGCCAGCTCGCAACTAGCGGGAGGCCGTCAAGAGACCCAGTACTTC; cdr3_aa: CASSQLAGGRQETQYF
clone_size: -; v_call: TRBV7-2; j_call: TRBJ2-2; d_call: TRBD2; cdr3_nt: TGTGCCAGCAGCTTAACTCTAGCTAGCGGGGCGAACACCGGGGAGCTGTTTTTT; cdr3_aa: CASSLTLASGANTGELFF
clone_size: -; v_call: TRBV12-3/TRBV12-4; j_call: TRBJ1-5; d_call: -; cdr3_nt: TGTGCCAGCAGTATACGACAGAATCAGCCCCAGCATTTT; cdr3_aa: CASSIRQNQPQHF
clone_size: -; v_call: TRBV29-1; j_call: TRBJ1-2; d_call: TRBD1; cdr3_nt: TGCAGCGTTGAGATTCCTGGGACAGCTAGCTACACCTTC; cdr3_aa: CSVEIPGTASYTF
clone_size: -; v_call: TRBV27; j_call: TRBJ2-1; d_call: TRBD2; cdr3_nt: TGTGCCAGCGGTCTGCCCCCGCGGGACTACCATAAGATAGGGCACAATGAGCAGTTCTTC; cdr3_aa: CASGLPPRDYHKIGHNEQFF
clone_size: -; v_call: TRBV10-3; j_call: TRBJ2-3; d_call: TRBD2; cdr3_nt: TGTGCCATCAGTTCGGGACTAGCGGTAGATACGCAGTATTTT; cdr3_aa: CAISSGLAVDTQYF
clone_size: -; v_call: TRBV15; j_call: TRBJ2-7; d_call: -; cdr3_nt: TGTGCCACCAGCAGAGATTTAGGCCAGGGCTCCTACGAGCAGTACTTC; cdr3_aa: CATSRDLGQGSYEQYF
clone_size: -; v_call: TRBV29-1; j_call: TRBJ1-2; d_call: -; cdr3_nt: TGCAGCGTTGATGAGGAGCGGGGCACTTATGGCTACACCTTC; cdr3_aa: CSVDEERGTYGYTF
clone_size: -; v_call: TRBV4-2; j_call: TRBJ2-1; d_call: -; cdr3_nt: TGTGCCAGCAGCCCCCGACTAGTGAATGAGCAGTTCTTC; cdr3_aa: CASSPRLVNEQFF
clone_size: -; v_call: TRBV28; j_call: TRBJ2-1; d_call: TRBD2; cdr3_nt: TGTGCCAGCAGTTTGTTCGGCGGGAGGGCCTTCAATGAGCAGTTCTTC; cdr3_aa: CASSLFGGRAFNEQFF
clone_size: -; v_call: TRBV9; j_call: TRBJ2-1; d_call: -; cdr3_nt: TGTGCCAGCAGCGTGGAGGCAGGAGAGCAGTTCTTC; cdr3_aa: CASSVEAGEQFF
clone_size: few; v_call: TRBV18; j_call: TRBJ1-3; d_call: -; cdr3_nt: TGTGCCAGCTCACCAGAACCGAGCTCGGCTAGCTCTGGAAACACCATATATTTT; cdr3_aa: CASSPEPSSASSGNTIYF
clone_size: -; v_call: TRBV7-8; j_call: TRBJ2-3; d_call: -; cdr3_nt: TGTGCCAGCAGTCCGGGACACCTGCCCACAGATACGCAGTATTTT; cdr3_aa: CASSPGHLPTDTQYF
clone_size: once; v_call: TRBV2; j_call: TRBJ2-7; d_call: -; cdr3_nt: TGTGCCAGCAGAACTAGAGAGGGAACCTACGAGCAGTACTTC; cdr3_aa: CASRTREGTYEQYF
clone_size: -; v_call: TRBV4-1; j_call: TRBJ1-4; d_call: -; cdr3_nt: TGCGCCAGCAGCCAAGATTACAGGGCCGTTGAAAAACTGTTTTTT; cdr3_aa: CASSQDYRAVEKLFF
clone_size: -; v_call: TRBV5-1; j_call: TRBJ2-3; d_call: TRBD1; cdr3_nt: TGCGCCAGCAGCTACGGACAGGCCCCCACAGATACGCAGTATTTT; cdr3_aa: CASSYGQAPTDTQYF
clone_size: -; v_call: TRBV29-1; j_call: TRBJ2-1; d_call: TRBD2; cdr3_nt: TGCAGCGTCCGAGGTCCTAGCGGGAGAGTTGAGCAGTTCTTC; cdr3_aa: CSVRGPSGRVEQFF
clone_size: -; v_call: TRBV19; j_call: TRBJ1-1; d_call: -; cdr3_nt: TGTGCCAGTAGTCACAGGCAATCTGAAGCTTTCTTT; cdr3_aa: CASSHRQSEAFF
clone_size: -; v_call: TRBV7-3; j_call: TRBJ2-5; d_call: -; cdr3_nt: TGTGCCAGCAGCTCCTTCGGAGGCCAAGAGACCCAGTACTTC; cdr3_aa: CASSSFGGQETQYF
clone_size: -; v_call: TRBV6-5; j_call: TRBJ1-1; d_call: -; cdr3_nt: TGTGCCAGCAGCCGTTCGGGGACTGAAGCTTTCTTT; cdr3_aa: CASSRSGTEAFF
clone_size: -; v_call: TRBV5-4; j_call: TRBJ1-2; d_call: -; cdr3_nt: TGTGCCAGCAGCTTGTGGGGAGGCGGCTACACCTTC; cdr3_aa: CASSLWGGGYTF
clone_size: -; v_call: TRBV7-2; j_call: TRBJ2-5; d_call: -; cdr3_nt: TGTGCCAGCAGCTGGAGCCTAGGGGAAGAGACCCAGTACTTC; cdr3_aa: CASSWSLGEETQYF
clone_size: -; v_call: TRBV7-9; j_call: TRBJ2-3; d_call: TRBD2; cdr3_nt: TGTGCCAGCAGCTCGGGACTACTGCCAGATACGCAGTATTTT; cdr3_aa: CASSSGLLPDTQYF
clone_size: -; v_call: TRBV28; j_call: TRBJ2-7; d_call: -; cdr3_nt: TGTGCCAGCAGTTTATGGAGCCCCGAACAGGGCACCTACGAGCAGTACTTC; cdr3_aa: CASSLWSPEQGTYEQYF
clone_size: -; v_call: TRBV20-1; j_call: TRBJ1-2; d_call: -; cdr3_nt: TGCAGTGCTACTCGGGGCTACACCTTC; cdr3_aa: CSATRGYTF
clone_size: -; v_call: TRBV15; j_call: TRBJ1-1; d_call: TRBD1; cdr3_nt: TGTGCCACCAGCGGAAGACAGGGGAACACTGAAGCTTTCTTT; cdr3_aa: CATSGRQGNTEAFF
clone_size: -; v_call: TRBV15; j_call: TRBJ1-2; d_call: -; cdr3_nt: TGTGCCACCAGCACTCAAGGGAGGCGTGATGGCTACACCTTC; cdr3_aa: CATSTQGRRDGYTF
clone_size: -; v_call: TRBV7-8; j_call: TRBJ1-5; d_call: -; cdr3_nt: TGTGCCAGCAGCCGAGCGGGAGGGACCTATAGCAATCAGCCCCAGCATTTT; cdr3_aa: CASSRAGGTYSNQPQHF
clone_size: once; v_call: TRBV28; j_call: TRBJ1-1; d_call: TRBD1; cdr3_nt: TGTGCCAGCACCCCGGGAGGGACAGGGGCTGAAGCTTTCTTT; cdr3_aa: CASTPGGTGAEAFF
clone_size: -; v_call: TRBV7-6; j_call: TRBJ1-6; d_call: -; cdr3_nt: TGTGCCAGCAGCTTAGATACGGGGTATAATTCACCCCTCCACTTT; cdr3_aa: CASSLDTGYNSPLHF
clone_size: -; v_call: TRBV19; j_call: TRBJ2-4; d_call: TRBD1; cdr3_nt: TGTGCCAGTAGTTCATTACAGGGGGCCCTAGCCAAAAACATTCAGTACTTC; cdr3_aa: CASSSLQGALAKNIQYF
clone_size: -; v_call: TRBV7-2; j_call: TRBJ2-4; d_call: -; cdr3_nt: TGTGCCAGCAGCTTAGGTCCGGGATTAGCCAAAAACATTCAGTACTTC; cdr3_aa: CASSLGPGLAKNIQYF
clone_size: -; v_call: TRBV3-1/TRBV3-2; j_call: TRBJ2-2; d_call: TRBD2; cdr3_nt: TGTGCCAGCAGCCTCCTCAGCGGGGGGGCCGGGGAGCTGTTTTTT; cdr3_aa: CASSLLSGGAGELFF
clone_size: once; v_call: TRBV2; j_call: TRBJ2-1; d_call: TRBD2; cdr3_nt: TGTGCCAGCAGGCCGGAAATTGGGGGAGGGCTCCAGTTCTTC; cdr3_aa: CASRPEIGGGLQFF
clone_size: few; v_call: TRBV5-8; j_call: TRBJ1-2; d_call: TRBD1; cdr3_nt: TGTGCCGGCCGCCTCTTAGCAGGGGGTTTTGGCTACACCTTC; cdr3_aa: CAGRLLAGGFGYTF
clone_size: -; v_call: TRBV6-5; j_call: TRBJ1-1; d_call: -; cdr3_nt: TGTGCCAGCACGGGTAACACTGAAGCTTTCTTT; cdr3_aa: CASTGNTEAFF
clone_size: once; v_call: TRBV12-5; j_call: TRBJ2-1; d_call: -; cdr3_nt: TGTGCTAGTGGTTTGGTCGTGGGAGGCCCATTGAATGAGCAGTTCTTC; cdr3_aa: CASGLVVGGPLNEQFF
clone_size: -; v_call: TRBV2; j_call: TRBJ1-1; d_call: -; cdr3_nt: TGTGCCAGCAGTGCTGACATGAACACTGAAGCTTTCTTT; cdr3_aa: CASSADMNTEAFF
clone_size: -; v_call: TRBV7-2; j_call: TRBJ2-7; d_call: TRBD1; cdr3_nt: TGTGCCAGCAGCTTCGGGGACAGGGCGAACGAGCAGTACTTC; cdr3_aa: CASSFGDRANEQYF
clone_size: -; v_call: TRBV28; j_call: TRBJ2-5; d_call: TRBD1; cdr3_nt: TGTGCCAGCAGTAAATTCGGGACAGCTCAAGAGACCCAGTACTTC; cdr3_aa: CASSKFGTAQETQYF
clone_size: -; v_call: TRBV5-4; j_call: TRBJ2-3; d_call: TRBD2; cdr3_nt: TGTGCCAGCAGCTGGGATTTCTTAGCGGGAGGTATGGCAGATACGCAGTATTTT; cdr3_aa: CASSWDFLAGGMADTQYF
clone_size: -; v_call: TRBV24-1; j_call: TRBJ2-5; d_call: TRBD1; cdr3_nt: TGTGCCACAGCACAGGGGGCTTGGGGCCAAGAGACCCAGTACTTC; cdr3_aa: CATAQGAWGQETQYF
clone_size: -; v_call: TRBV11-3; j_call: TRBJ2-3; d_call: TRBD2; cdr3_nt: TGTGCCAGCAGCTACGGACTAGCGGGATACACAGATACGCAGTATTTT; cdr3_aa: CASSYGLAGYTDTQYF
clone_size: -; v_call: TRBV5-8; j_call: TRBJ1-3; d_call: -; cdr3_nt: TGTGCCAGCAGCTTTGAAGACAAGAGCCTCGGTGGATATTTT; cdr3_aa: CASSFEDKSLGGYF
clone_size: few; v_call: TRBV9; j_call: TRBJ2-1; d_call: TRBD2; cdr3_nt: TGTGCCAGCAGTCTTAGCGGGAGTGGGGTATACAATGAGCAGTTCTTC; cdr3_aa: CASSLSGSGVYNEQFF
clone_size: once; v_call: TRBV7-3; j_call: TRBJ2-7; d_call: -; cdr3_nt: TGTGCCAGCAGCCCCCGAGGGGGAGGGTCCACTGACGAGCAGTACTTC; cdr3_aa: CASSPRGGGSTDEQYF
clone_size: -; v_call: TRBV29-1; j_call: TRBJ2-3; d_call: -; cdr3_nt: TGCAGCGTTGATATTGGCACAGATACGCAGTATTTT; cdr3_aa: CSVDIGTDTQYF
clone_size: -; v_call: TRBV5-1; j_call: TRBJ2-3; d_call: TRBD2; cdr3_nt: TGCGCCAGTACGAGCGGGAGGGCGACAGATACGCAGTATTTT; cdr3_aa: CASTSGRATDTQYF
clone_size: -; v_call: TRBV28; j_call: TRBJ2-7; d_call: TRBD1; cdr3_nt: TGTGCCAGCAGTTTTCCCGGGACAGGATCCTACGAGCAGTACTTC; cdr3_aa: CASSFPGTGSYEQYF
clone_size: -; v_call: TRBV6-2/TRBV6-3; j_call: TRBJ2-4; d_call: -; cdr3_nt: TGTGCCAGCAGTTATCGACAGCCACCCCTGAACATTCAGTACTTC; cdr3_aa: CASSYRQPPLNIQYF
clone_size: -; v_call: TRBV10-3; j_call: TRBJ2-2; d_call: -; cdr3_nt: TGTGCCATCAGTCCCCAGAGCGGAGGTCGCACCGGGGAGCTGTTTTTT; cdr3_aa: CAISPQSGGRTGELFF
clone_size: few; v_call: TRBV28; j_call: TRBJ1-6; d_call: -; cdr3_nt: TGTGCCAGCACAAAAGGCGGGGGAAATGGTTCACCCCTCCACTTT; cdr3_aa: CASTKGGGNGSPLHF
clone_size: -; v_call: TRBV15; j_call: TRBJ1-1; d_call: -; cdr3_nt: TGTGCCACCAGCGAGCTGCGCGATAACACTGAAGCTTTCTTT; cdr3_aa: CATSELRDNTEAFF